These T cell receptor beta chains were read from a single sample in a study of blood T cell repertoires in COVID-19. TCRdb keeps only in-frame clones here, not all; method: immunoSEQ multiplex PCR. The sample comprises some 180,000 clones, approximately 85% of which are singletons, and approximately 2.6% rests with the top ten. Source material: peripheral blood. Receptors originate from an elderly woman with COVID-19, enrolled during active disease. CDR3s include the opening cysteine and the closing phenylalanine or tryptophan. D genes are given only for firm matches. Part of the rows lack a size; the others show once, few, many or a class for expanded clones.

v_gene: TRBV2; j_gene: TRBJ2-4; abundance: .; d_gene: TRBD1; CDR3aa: CASSYDRAQNIQYF; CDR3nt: TGTGCCAGCAGTTATGACAGGGCGCAAAACATTCAGTACTTC
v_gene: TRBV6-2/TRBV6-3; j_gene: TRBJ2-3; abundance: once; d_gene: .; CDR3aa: CASSGQVVTQYF; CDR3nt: TGTGCCAGCAGTGGACAAGTAGTTACGCAGTATTTT
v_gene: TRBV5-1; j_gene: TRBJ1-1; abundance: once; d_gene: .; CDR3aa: CASSLASAGGNTEAFF; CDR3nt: TGCGCCAGCAGCTTGGCCTCGGCGGGCGGGAACACTGAAGCTTTCTTT
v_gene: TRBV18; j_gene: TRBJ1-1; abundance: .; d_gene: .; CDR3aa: CASSPRGLGARYTEAFF; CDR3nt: TGTGCCAGCTCACCACGAGGGCTGGGGGCGCGGTACACTGAAGCTTTCTTT
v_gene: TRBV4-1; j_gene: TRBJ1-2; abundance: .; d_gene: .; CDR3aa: CASSQGVQDGYTF; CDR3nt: TGCGCCAGCAGCCAAGGGGTTCAGGATGGCTACACCTTC
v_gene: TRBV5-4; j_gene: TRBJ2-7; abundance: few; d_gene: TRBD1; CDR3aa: CASSSVQGAREQYF; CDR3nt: TGTGCCAGCAGCTCTGTACAGGGGGCCCGGGAGCAGTACTTC
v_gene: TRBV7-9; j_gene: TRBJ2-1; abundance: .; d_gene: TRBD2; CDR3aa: CASSKPGLAVYNEQFF; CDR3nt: TGTGCCAGCAGCAAACCGGGACTAGCGGTTTACAATGAGCAGTTCTTC
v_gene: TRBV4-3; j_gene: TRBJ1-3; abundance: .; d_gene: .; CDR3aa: CASSLRGSGNTIYF; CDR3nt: TGCGCCAGCAGCCTCAGGGGCTCTGGAAACACCATATATTTT
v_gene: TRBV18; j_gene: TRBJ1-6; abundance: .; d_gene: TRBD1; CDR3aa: CASSPTGTGGSPLHF; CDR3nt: TGTGCCAGCTCACCTACCGGGACAGGGGGCTCACCCCTCCACTTT
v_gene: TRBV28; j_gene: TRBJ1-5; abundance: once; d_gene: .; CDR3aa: CASRPSGRNQPQHF; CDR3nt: TGTGCCAGCAGGCCCTCAGGGCGTAATCAGCCCCAGCATTTT
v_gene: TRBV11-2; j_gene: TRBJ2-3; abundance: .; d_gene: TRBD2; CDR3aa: CATGLRGVTDTQYF; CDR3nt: TGTGCCACCGGATTGCGGGGGGTCACAGATACGCAGTATTTT
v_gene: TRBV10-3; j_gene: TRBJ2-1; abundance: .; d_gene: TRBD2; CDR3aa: CATARGGGTSSSYNEQFF; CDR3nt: TGTGCCACCGCGCGGGGCGGGGGGACTTCAAGCTCCTACAATGAGCAGTTCTTC
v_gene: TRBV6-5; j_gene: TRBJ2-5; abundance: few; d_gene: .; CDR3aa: CASRRGETQYF; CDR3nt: TGTGCCAGCAGACGGGGGGAGACCCAGTACTTC
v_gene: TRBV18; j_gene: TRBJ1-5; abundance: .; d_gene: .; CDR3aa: CASSPLPRHSNQPQHF; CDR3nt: TGTGCCAGCTCACCACTACCCAGACACAGCAATCAGCCCCAGCATTTT
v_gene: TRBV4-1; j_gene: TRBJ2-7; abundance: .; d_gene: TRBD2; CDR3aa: CASSLTPGLAGGLEQYF; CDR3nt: TGCGCCAGCAGCCTTACTCCGGGACTAGCGGGGGGGCTTGAGCAGTACTTC
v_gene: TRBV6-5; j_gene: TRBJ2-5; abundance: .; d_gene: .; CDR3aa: CASNRWETQYF; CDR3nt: TGTGCCAGCAACCGGTGGGAGACCCAGTACTTC
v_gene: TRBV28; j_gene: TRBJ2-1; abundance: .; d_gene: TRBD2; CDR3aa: CASSPWGGKNEQFF; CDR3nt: TGTGCCAGCAGTCCTTGGGGGGGTAAGAATGAGCAGTTCTTC
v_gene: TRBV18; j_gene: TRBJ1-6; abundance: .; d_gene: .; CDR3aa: CASSPQQFNSPLHF; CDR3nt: TGTGCCAGCTCACCACAACAGTTTAATTCACCCCTCCACTTT